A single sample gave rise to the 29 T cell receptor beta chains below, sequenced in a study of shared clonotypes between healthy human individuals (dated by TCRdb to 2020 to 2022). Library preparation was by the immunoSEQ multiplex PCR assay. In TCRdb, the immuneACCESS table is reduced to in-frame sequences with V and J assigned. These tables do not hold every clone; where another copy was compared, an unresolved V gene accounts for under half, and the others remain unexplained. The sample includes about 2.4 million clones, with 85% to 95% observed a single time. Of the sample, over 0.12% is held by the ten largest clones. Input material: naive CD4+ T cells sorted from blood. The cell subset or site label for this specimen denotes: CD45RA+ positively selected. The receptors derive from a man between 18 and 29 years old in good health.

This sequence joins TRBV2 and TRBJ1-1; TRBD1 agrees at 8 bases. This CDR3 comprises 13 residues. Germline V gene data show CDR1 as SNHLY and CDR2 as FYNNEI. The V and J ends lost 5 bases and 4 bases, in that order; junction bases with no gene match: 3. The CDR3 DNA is TGTGCCAGCAGTTCGGACAGGGCCACTGAAGCTTTCTTT. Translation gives CASSSDRATEAFF. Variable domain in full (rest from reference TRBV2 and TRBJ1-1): EPEVTQTPSHQVTQMGQEVILRCVPISNHLYFYWYRQILGQKVEFLVSFYNNEISEKSEIFDDQFSVERPDGSNFTLKIRSTKLEDSAMYFCASSSDRATEAFFGQGTRLTVV.

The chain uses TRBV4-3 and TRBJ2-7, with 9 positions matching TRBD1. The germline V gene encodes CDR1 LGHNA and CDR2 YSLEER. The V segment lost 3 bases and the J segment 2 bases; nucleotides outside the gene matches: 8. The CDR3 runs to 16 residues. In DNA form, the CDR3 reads TGCGCCAGCAGCCACGGGGCCGGGACAGGGACCTACGAGCAGTACTTC. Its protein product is CASSHGAGTGTYEQYF.

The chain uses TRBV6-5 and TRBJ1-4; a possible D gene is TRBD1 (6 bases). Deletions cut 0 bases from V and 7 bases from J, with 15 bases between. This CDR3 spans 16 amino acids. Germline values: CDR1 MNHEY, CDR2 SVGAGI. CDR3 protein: CASSYSTAGAGEKLFF. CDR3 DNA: TGTGCCAGCAGTTACTCGACGGCGGGGGCGGGTGAAAAACTGTTTTTT.

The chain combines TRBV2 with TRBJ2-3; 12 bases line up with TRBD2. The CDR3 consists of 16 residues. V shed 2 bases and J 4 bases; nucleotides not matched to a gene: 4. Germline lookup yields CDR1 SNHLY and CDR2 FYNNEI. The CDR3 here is CASSERASGRADTQYF. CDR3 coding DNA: TGTGCCAGCAGTGAAAGGGCTAGCGGGAGGGCAGATACGCAGTATTTT.

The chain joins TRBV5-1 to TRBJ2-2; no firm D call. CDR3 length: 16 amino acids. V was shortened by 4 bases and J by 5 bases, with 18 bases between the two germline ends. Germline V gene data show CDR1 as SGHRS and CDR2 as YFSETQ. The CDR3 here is CASSHSLAGSTGELFF. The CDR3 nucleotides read TGCGCCAGCAGCCATTCGCTGGCAGGTAGTACCGGGGAGCTGTTTTTT.

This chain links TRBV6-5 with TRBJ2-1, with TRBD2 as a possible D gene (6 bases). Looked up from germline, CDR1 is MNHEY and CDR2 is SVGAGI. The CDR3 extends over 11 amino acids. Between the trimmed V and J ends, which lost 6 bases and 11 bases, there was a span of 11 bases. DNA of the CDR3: TGTGCCAGCAGCCGACTAGGCAAGCAGTTCTTC. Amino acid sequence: CASSRLGKQFF.

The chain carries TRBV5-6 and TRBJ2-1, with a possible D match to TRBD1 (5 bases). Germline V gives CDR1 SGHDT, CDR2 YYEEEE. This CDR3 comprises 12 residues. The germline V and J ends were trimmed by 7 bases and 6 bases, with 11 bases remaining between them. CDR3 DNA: TGTGCCAGCTCAGGGATGGGCAATGAGCAGTTCTTC. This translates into CASSGMGNEQFF.

This chain's CDR3 is CASKGSYPYEQYF. CDR3 nucleotide sequence: TGCGCCAGTAAGGGGTCCTACCCCTACGAGCAGTACTTC. The chain recombines TRBV5-1 with TRBJ2-7, with D perhaps TRBD1 (5 bases). This CDR3 has 13 residues. The V gene's germline CDR1 is SGHRS and CDR2 YFSETQ. V was shortened by 8 bases and J by 2 bases, with 14 bases between the two germline ends.

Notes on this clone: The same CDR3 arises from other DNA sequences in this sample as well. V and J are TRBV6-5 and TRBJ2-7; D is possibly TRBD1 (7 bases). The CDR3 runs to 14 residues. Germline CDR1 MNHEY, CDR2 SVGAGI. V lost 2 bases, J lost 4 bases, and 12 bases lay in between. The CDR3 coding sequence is TGTGCCAGCAGTTACCGAGCAGGGGGGTACGAGCAGTACTTC. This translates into CASSYRAGGYEQYF.

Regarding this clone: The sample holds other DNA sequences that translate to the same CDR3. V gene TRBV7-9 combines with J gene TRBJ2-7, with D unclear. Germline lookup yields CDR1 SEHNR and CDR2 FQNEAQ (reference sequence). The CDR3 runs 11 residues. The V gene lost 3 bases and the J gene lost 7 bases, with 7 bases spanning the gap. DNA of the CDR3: TGTGCCAGCAGCTTGGTAGGGGAGCAGTACTTC. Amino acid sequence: CASSLVGEQYF.

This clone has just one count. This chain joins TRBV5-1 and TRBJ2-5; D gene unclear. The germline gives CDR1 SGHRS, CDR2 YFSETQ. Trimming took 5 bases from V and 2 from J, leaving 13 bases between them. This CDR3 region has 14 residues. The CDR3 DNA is TGCGCCAGCAGTAGGTCCGGGTGGCAAGAGACCCAGTACTTC. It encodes CASSRSGWQETQYF.

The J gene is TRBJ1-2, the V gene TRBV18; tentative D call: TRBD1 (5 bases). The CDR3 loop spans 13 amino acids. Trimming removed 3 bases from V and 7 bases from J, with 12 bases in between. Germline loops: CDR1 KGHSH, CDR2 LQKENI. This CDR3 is CASSPEQERGYTF. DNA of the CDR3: TGTGCCAGCTCACCCGAACAGGAGCGTGGCTACACCTTC.

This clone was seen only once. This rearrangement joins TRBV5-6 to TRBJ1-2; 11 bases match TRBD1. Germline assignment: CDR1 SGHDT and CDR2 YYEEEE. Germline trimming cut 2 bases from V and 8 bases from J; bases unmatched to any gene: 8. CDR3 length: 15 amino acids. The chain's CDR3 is CASSFGTGGIKGYTF. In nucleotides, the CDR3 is TGTGCCAGCAGCTTTGGGACAGGGGGAATAAAAGGCTACACCTTC.

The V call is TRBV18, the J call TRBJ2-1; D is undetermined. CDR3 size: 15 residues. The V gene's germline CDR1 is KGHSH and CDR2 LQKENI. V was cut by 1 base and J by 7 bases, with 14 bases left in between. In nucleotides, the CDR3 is TGTGCCAGCTCACCACGGTTAACGGGTGGGAATGAGCAGTTCTTC. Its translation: CASSPRLTGGNEQFF. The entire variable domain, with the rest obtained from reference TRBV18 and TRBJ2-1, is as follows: NAGVMQNPRHLVRRRGQEARLRCSPMKGHSHVYWYRQLPEEGLKFMVYLQKENIIDESGMPKERFSAEFPKEGPSILRIQQVVRGDSAAYFCASSPRLTGGNEQFFGPGTRLTVL.

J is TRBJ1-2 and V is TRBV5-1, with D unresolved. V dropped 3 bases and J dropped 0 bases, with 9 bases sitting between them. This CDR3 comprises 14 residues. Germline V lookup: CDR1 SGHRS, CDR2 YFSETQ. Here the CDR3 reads CASSWGETNYGYTF. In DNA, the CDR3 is TGCGCCAGCAGCTGGGGAGAGACTAACTATGGCTACACCTTC.

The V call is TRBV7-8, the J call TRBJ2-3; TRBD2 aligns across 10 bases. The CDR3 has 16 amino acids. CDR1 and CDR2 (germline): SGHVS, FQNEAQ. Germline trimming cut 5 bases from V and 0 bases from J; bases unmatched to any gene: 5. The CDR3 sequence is CASSVLLAGSTDTQYF. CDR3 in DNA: TGTGCCAGCAGCGTTTTACTAGCGGGAAGCACAGATACGCAGTATTTT. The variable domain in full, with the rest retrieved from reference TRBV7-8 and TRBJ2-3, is GAGVSQSPRYKVAKRGQDVALRCDPISGHVSLFWYQQALGQGPEFLTYFQNEAQLDKSGLPSDRFFAERPEGSVSTLKIQRTQQEDSAVYLCASSVLLAGSTDTQYFGPGTRLTVL.

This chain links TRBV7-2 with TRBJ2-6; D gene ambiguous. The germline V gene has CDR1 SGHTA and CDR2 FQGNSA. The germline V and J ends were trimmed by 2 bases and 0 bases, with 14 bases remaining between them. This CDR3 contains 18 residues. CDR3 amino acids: CASSLMSFQSSGANVLTF. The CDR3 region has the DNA TGTGCCAGCAGCTTAATGTCCTTTCAAAGCTCTGGGGCCAACGTCCTGACTTTC.

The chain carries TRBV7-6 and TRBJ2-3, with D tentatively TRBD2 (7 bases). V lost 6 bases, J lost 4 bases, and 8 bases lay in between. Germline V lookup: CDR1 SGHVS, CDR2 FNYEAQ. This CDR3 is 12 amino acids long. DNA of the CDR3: TGTGCCAGCAGAGGGGGGGCAGATACGCAGTATTTT. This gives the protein CASRGGADTQYF.

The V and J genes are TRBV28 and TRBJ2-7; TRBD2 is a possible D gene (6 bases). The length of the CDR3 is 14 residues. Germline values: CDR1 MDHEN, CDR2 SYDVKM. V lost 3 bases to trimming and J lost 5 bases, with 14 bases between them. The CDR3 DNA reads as TGTGCCAGCAGTTTTAGGCTAGCGATACACGAGCAGTACTTC. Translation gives CASSFRLAIHEQYF.

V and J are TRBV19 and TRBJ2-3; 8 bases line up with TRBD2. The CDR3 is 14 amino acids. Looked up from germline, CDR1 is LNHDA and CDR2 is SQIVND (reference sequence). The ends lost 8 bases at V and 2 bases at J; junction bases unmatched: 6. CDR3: CASQERGFTDTQYF. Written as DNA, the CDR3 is TGTGCCAGTCAAGAGCGGGGGTTCACAGATACGCAGTATTTT.

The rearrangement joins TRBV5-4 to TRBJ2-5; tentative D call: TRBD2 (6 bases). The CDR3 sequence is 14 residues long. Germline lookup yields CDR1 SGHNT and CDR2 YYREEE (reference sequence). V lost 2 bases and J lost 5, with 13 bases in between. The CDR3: CASSFASAGETQYF. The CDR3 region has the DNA TGTGCCAGCAGCTTTGCTAGCGCCGGGGAGACCCAGTACTTC.

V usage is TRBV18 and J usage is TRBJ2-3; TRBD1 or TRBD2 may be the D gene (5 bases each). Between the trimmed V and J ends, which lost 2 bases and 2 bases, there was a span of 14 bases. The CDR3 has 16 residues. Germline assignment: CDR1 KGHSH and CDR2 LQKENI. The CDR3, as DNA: TGTGCCAGCTCACCAGAGGGCAGGACACCCACAGATACGCAGTATTTT. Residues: CASSPEGRTPTDTQYF.

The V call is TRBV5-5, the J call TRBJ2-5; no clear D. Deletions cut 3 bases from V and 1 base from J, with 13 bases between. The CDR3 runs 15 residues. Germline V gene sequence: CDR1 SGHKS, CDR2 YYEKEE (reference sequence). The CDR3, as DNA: TGTGCCAGCAGCTCTCGTTCCCTCCCCCAAGAGACCCAGTACTTC. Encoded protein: CASSSRSLPQETQYF.

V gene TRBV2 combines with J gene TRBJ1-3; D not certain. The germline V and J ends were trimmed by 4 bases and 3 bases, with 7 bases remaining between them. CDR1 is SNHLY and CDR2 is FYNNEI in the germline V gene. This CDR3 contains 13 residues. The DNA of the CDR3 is TGTGCCAGCAGTGCCGACATTGGAAACACCATATATTTT. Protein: CASSADIGNTIYF.

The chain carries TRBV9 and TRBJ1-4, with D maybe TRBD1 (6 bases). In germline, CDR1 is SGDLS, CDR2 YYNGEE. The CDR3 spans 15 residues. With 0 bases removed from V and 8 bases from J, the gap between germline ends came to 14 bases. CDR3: CASSVGGQGREKLFF. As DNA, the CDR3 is TGTGCCAGCAGCGTAGGGGGGCAGGGAAGGGAAAAACTGTTTTTT. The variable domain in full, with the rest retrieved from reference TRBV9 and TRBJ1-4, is DSGVTQTPKHLITATGQRVTLRCSPRSGDLSVYWYQQSLDQGLQFLIQYYNGEERAKGNILERFSAQQFPDLHSELNLSSLELGDSALYFCASSVGGQGREKLFFGSGTQLSVL.

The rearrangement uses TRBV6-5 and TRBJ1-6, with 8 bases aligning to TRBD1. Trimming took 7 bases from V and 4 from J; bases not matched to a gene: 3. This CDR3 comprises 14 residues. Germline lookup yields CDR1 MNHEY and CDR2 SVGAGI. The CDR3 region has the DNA TGTGCCAGCAACAGGGGGGATTATAATTCACCCCTCCACTTT. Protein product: CASNRGDYNSPLHF.

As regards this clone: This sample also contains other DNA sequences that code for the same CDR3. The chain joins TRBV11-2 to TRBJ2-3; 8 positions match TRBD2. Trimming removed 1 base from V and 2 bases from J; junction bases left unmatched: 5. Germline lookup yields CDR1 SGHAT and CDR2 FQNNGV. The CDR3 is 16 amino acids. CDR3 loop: CASSLAGGGFTDTQYF. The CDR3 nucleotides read TGTGCCAGCAGCTTAGCGGGGGGGGGATTCACAGATACGCAGTATTTT.

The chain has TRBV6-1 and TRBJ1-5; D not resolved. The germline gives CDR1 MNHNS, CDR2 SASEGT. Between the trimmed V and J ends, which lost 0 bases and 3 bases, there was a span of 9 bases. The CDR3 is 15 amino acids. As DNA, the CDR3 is TGTGCCAGCAGTGAAGCGCGTGCCTTCAATCAGCCCCAGCATTTT. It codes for CASSEARAFNQPQHF.

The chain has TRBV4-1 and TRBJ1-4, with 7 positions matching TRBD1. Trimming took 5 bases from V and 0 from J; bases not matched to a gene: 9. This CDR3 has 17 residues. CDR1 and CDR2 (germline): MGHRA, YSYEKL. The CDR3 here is CASSRKIQGPTNEKLFF. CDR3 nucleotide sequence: TGCGCCAGCAGCAGGAAAATACAGGGGCCAACTAATGAAAAACTGTTTTTT.